The source of this TCR beta chain is a study of blood T cell repertoires in COVID-19. Turning to the study itself: The United States, Italy and Spain provided the acute and convalescent COVID-19 samples. T cells, B-cell-depleted T cells, or PBMCs supplied cDNA or gDNA.

Authors' analysis steps: Amplified reference gene primers provided the basis for estimating nucleated cell counts. Repertoires were generated with immunoSEQ multiplex PCR, while TCRdb's copy carries only in-frame clones and drops some. V and J calls and clone size are as listed in that table; D and trimming were resolved from the DNA. The sample shows about 210,000 clones, 65% to 85% of them seen only once. The CDR3 has 14 residues. The germline V gene has CDR1 LNHDA and CDR2 SQIVND (reference sequence). Trimming took 5 bases from V and 4 from J; bases not matched to a gene: 8. The rearrangement joins TRBV19 to TRBJ2-7, with 7 bases aligning to TRBD1. The source of this sequence is a human donor in a cohort sampled during active COVID-19. Source material: peripheral blood. The DNA for the CDR3 is TGTGCCAGTAGTCCCGGGACAGTCGATTACGAGCAGTACTTC. Amino acid sequence: CASSPGTVDYEQYF.